This TCR beta chain derives from a study of shared clonotypes between healthy human individuals. Whole-study findings and limits: Memory subsets had estimated richness that was generally smaller than that of naive subsets. Sample collection involved blood only; tissue repertoires are likely different.

The authors' processing: There were no quality scores in the junction-only immunoSEQ sequences, so filtering differed. TCRdb keeps only in-frame clones here, not all; method: immunoSEQ multiplex PCR. D and trimming were read from the DNA, whereas the V and J calls and clone size are those reported in that table. The sample consists of around 2.1 million clones, about 93% of them appearing once. As defined, naive CD8 cells were CD45RO-negative and positively selected for CCR7, with terminally differentiated effector memory CD45RA+ cells excluded. Details on this clone: Its antigen is not identified.

The CDR3 has 11 amino acids. The germline gives CDR1 SEHNR, CDR2 FQNEAQ (reference sequence). V gave up 2 bases and J gave up 6 bases, with 5 bases separating them. The sample was naive CD8+ T cells from PBMCs. The TCR was taken from a man aged 18 to 35 in good health. Some clones in this sample may be carry-over from other donors' samples. The rearrangement uses TRBV7-9 and TRBJ2-7; D uncertain. In DNA form, the CDR3 reads TGTGCCAGCAGCTTAATAGGCGAGCAGTACTTC. This codes for CASSLIGEQYF.